A selection of T cell receptor beta chains follows, all from one sample in a study of OX40 agonist ivuxolimab in advanced cancers. Some clones are missing from TCRdb's copy, which holds only in-frame ones; the method was immunoSEQ multiplex PCR. Among about 37,000 clones, about 90% were seen once, and the ten largest hold 15% to 20%. Sequenced material: CD4+ or CD8+ T cells sorted from blood, taken in a trial of the OX40 agonist ivuxolimab. All receptors derive from an adult with an advanced solid tumor such as melanoma, head and neck, liver or kidney cancer. Each CDR3 is given with its conserved first and last residue. A D gene is named only where the DNA matches it firmly. Clone size is given for some rows only: seen once, a few or many times, or a class if the clone is expanded.

cdr3_aa	cdr3_nt	v_call	clone_size	d_call	j_call
CSVAGVHYEQYF	TGCAGCGTCGCAGGGGTCCACTACGAGCAGTACTTC	TRBV29-1	NA	NA	TRBJ2-7
CASSSTRGQPQHF	TGTGCCAGCAGCTCCACCCGGGGCCAGCCCCAGCATTTT	TRBV11-2	NA	NA	TRBJ1-5
CASSQVGEGEAFF	TGTGCCAGCAGCCAGGTTGGGGAAGGAGAAGCTTTCTTT	TRBV11-3	NA	NA	TRBJ1-1
CASSLRTGGGLRKGYTF	TGTGCCAGCAGCTTGAGAACAGGGGGCGGATTAAGGAAAGGCTACACCTTC	TRBV5-5	NA	TRBD1	TRBJ1-2
CASSLDTGGQFF	TGTGCCAGCAGCTTAGATACAGGGGGGCAGTTCTTC	TRBV11-2	NA	TRBD1	TRBJ2-1
CASSYGMNTEAFF	TGTGCCAGCAGTTACGGTATGAACACTGAAGCTTTCTTT	TRBV6-5	NA	NA	TRBJ1-1
CASSYSRGAGTEAFF	TGTGCCAGCAGTTACTCTAGGGGCGCGGGCACTGAAGCTTTCTTT	TRBV6-5	NA	NA	TRBJ1-1
CASSPTGWTEAFF	TGTGCCAGCAGCCCAACAGGGTGGACTGAAGCTTTCTTT	TRBV6-1	NA	NA	TRBJ1-1
CASSTPSDSSTEAFF	TGTGCCAGTAGTACTCCGAGTGACAGTTCCACTGAAGCTTTCTTT	TRBV19	NA	NA	TRBJ1-1
CASSQGQHDNEQFF	TGCGCCAGCAGCCAAGGACAGCACGACAATGAGCAGTTCTTC	TRBV4-3	NA	NA	TRBJ2-1
CSVEDPEELHGYTF	TGCAGCGTTGAAGATCCCGAGGAGTTACATGGCTACACCTTC	TRBV29-1	NA	NA	TRBJ1-2
CASSPGDRNAEAFF	TGTGCCAGCAGCCCTGGTGACAGGAATGCTGAAGCTTTCTTT	TRBV9	NA	NA	TRBJ1-1
CASSEHPGETQYF	TGTGCCAGCAGTGAACACCCTGGGGAGACCCAGTACTTC	TRBV2	NA	NA	TRBJ2-5
CASSLAEGAGTGELFF	TGTGCCAGCAGCTTAGCGGAGGGGGCCGGCACCGGGGAGCTGTTTTTT	TRBV7-6	once	NA	TRBJ2-2
CASSLGISNYGYTF	TGTGCCAGCAGCTTAGGGATTTCTAACTATGGCTACACCTTC	TRBV5-6	NA	NA	TRBJ1-2
CASSLSHGANEKLFF	TGTGCCAGCAGTTTATCCCATGGGGCTAATGAAAAACTGTTTTTT	TRBV27	NA	NA	TRBJ1-4